Below are 20 T cell receptor beta chains sequenced from a single sample in a study of T cell repertoires in cytomegalovirus infection. Via MiXCR, TCRdb re-called the reads, giving one row per CDR3 protein. The data show 100,000 to 150,000 distinct CDR3 sequences, under 30% seen once. No antigen has been identified for these receptors. The sequenced material came from PBMCs, sequenced either directly or after in vitro stimulation (not recorded which). These receptors were taken from a human donor in good health (CMV status not recorded). Some clones in this sample may be carry-over from other donors' samples.

The chain links TRBV6-2 or TRBV6-3 to TRBJ2-3; 11 bases line up with TRBD2. The CDR3 extends over 17 amino acids. The junction had 6 bases not matched to a gene; V was cut back by 2 bases and J by 2 bases. The germline V gene encodes CDR1 MNHEY and CDR2 SVGEGT. The CDR3 nucleotides read TGTGCCAGCAGTTACCAACTAGCGGGAGAGATCACAGATACGCAGTATTTT. This gives the protein CASSYQLAGEITDTQYF.

In its sample, this clonotype was seen a few times. The chain combines TRBV10-3 with TRBJ2-7; D gene unclear. The CDR3 covers 11 residues. V lost 1 base and J lost 7, with 5 bases in between. The germline V gene has CDR1 ENHRY and CDR2 SYGVKD. This chain's CDR3 is CAISELREQYF. CDR3 coding DNA: TGTGCCATCAGTGAGTTAAGAGAGCAGTACTTC.

The table lists this clonotype with a few counts. This chain links TRBV28 with TRBJ1-4; D remains unclear. Germline lookup yields CDR1 MDHEN and CDR2 SYDVKM. V dropped 8 bases and J dropped 9 bases, with 13 bases sitting between them. The CDR3 is 12 residues long. CDR3 in amino acids: CASEREGQKLFF. The DNA of the CDR3 is TGTGCCAGCGAGAGAGAGGGTCAAAAACTGTTTTTT.

This clonotype was recorded a few times. The chain uses TRBV28 and TRBJ2-7, with 9 bases lining up with TRBD1. The germline CDR1 and CDR2 sequences are MDHEN and SYDVKM. V lost 5 bases, J lost 6 bases, and 14 bases stayed unmatched. The CDR3 is made up of 16 amino acids. CDR3 sequence (DNA): TGTGCCAGCAGTACACCGGGACAGGGAACTACGGGCGAGCAGTACGTC. It specifies CASSTPGQGTTGEQYV.

The rearrangement joins TRBV6-2 or TRBV6-3 to TRBJ2-2, with D maybe TRBD2 (7 bases). The germline V gene has CDR1 MNHEY and CDR2 SVGEGT. V lost 2 bases and J lost 4, with 14 bases in between. This CDR3 has 16 residues. The CDR3 reads CASSYAGAVGTGELFF. Written as DNA, the CDR3 is TGTGCCAGCAGTTACGCGGGGGCAGTGGGCACCGGGGAGCTGTTTTTT.

Only a few counts were recorded for this clonotype. This sequence joins TRBV6-2 or TRBV6-3 and TRBJ1-5; TRBD1 matches at 8 bases. With 6 bases clipped from V and 0 bases from J, the junction kept 10 bases outside the gene matches. This CDR3 spans 17 amino acids. The germline CDR1 and CDR2 sequences are MNHEY and SVGEGT. The CDR3 protein is CASRRPGQEISNQPQHF. In nucleotides, the CDR3 is TGTGCCAGCAGAAGACCGGGACAGGAGATTAGCAATCAGCCCCAGCATTTT.

This clonotype has just a few counts. The V call is TRBV10-3, the J call TRBJ2-4; 10 nucleotides align to TRBD1. The CDR3 has 13 residues. Germline V lookup: CDR1 ENHRY, CDR2 SYGVKD. V gave up 10 bases and J gave up 9 bases; unmatched junction bases: 9. CDR3 sequence (DNA): TGTGCCAGCCCAGGGACAGGGGATTGCATTCAGTACTTC. This codes for CASPGTGDCIQYF.

CDR3 amino acids: CSARDLSSANYGYTF. The CDR3 DNA reads TGCAGTGCTAGAGATCTCTCCTCTGCTAACTATGGCTACACCTTC. The chain combines TRBV20-1 with TRBJ1-2, with D hard to call. The CDR3 contains 15 residues. From germline, CDR1 is DFQATT and CDR2 SNEGSKA (reference sequence). V was cut by 0 bases and J by 0 bases, with 11 bases left in between.

The CDR3 bases are TGCGCCAGCAGTCATCGTCTCTTTGGGACGGTCTTCGTGGGTGACAATGAGCAGTTCTTC. Its translation: CASSHRLFGTVFVGDNEQFF. This chain uses TRBV23-1 with TRBJ2-1, with D possibly called TRBD1 or TRBD2 (5 bases each). TRBV23-1 is annotated as an ORF whose role is uncertain. This CDR3 region has 20 residues. The V and J ends lost 3 bases and 5 bases respectively, with 29 bases between them.

This clonotype appeared a few times. The rearrangement joins TRBV4-1 to TRBJ2-7; 9 nucleotides line up with TRBD1. This CDR3 is 13 amino acids long. Germline V gene data show CDR1 as MGHRA and CDR2 as YSYEKL. The J segment lost 5 bases and the V segment lost 6 bases, leaving 5 bases of the junction unmatched. The CDR3 loop reads CASSATGGNEQYF. As DNA, the CDR3 is TGCGCCAGCAGTGCCACAGGGGGCAACGAGCAGTACTTC.

Ten or more counts support this clonotype. The CDR3 region has the DNA TGTGCCAGCAGCTTAAGGGACAGGCGAGAGACCCAGTACTTC. The encoded protein is CASSLRDRRETQYF. The rearrangement joins TRBV7-8 to TRBJ2-5; 8 bases fit TRBD1. The V gene end was trimmed by 2 bases and the J gene end by 4 bases; junction bases not matched to a gene: 3. The CDR3 runs 14 residues. Germline V gives CDR1 SGHVS, CDR2 FQNEAQ.

Only a few counts were recorded for this clonotype. The chain employs TRBV5-1 and TRBJ1-2, with D perhaps matching TRBD1 (5 bases). The CDR3 is 15 residues long. CDR1 is SGHRS and CDR2 is YFSETQ in the germline V gene. With 4 bases removed from V and 4 bases from J, the gap between germline ends came to 17 bases. The DNA for the CDR3 is TGCGCCAGCAGCCTCACAGGAGGTGTAGGCTATGGCTACACCTTC. Residues: CASSLTGGVGYGYTF.

The chain joins TRBV6-1 to TRBJ2-7; 10 bases agree with TRBD2. This CDR3 is 14 amino acids long. Germline CDR1 and CDR2: MNHNS and SASEGT. V gave up 5 bases and J gave up 4 bases; unmatched junction bases: 5. In DNA form, the CDR3 reads TGTGCCAGCAGTCTAGCGGGAGATTCTTACGAGCAGTACTTC. Translation gives CASSLAGDSYEQYF.

The rearrangement links TRBV11-2 to TRBJ2-3; the D is unclear. CDR3 length: 15 residues. The germline CDR1 and CDR2 sequences are SGHAT and FQNNGV. Trimming took 0 bases from V and 0 from J, leaving 7 bases between them. Here the CDR3 reads CASSLDPMSTDTQYF. CDR3 DNA: TGTGCCAGCAGCTTAGACCCCATGAGCACAGATACGCAGTATTTT.

This clonotype came up a few times. The gene calls are TRBV12-3 or TRBV12-4 and TRBJ1-3; 7 bases line up with TRBD1. The CDR3 is made up of 14 amino acids. With 5 bases clipped from V and 2 bases from J, the junction kept 3 bases outside the gene matches. The CDR3 nucleotides read TGTGCCAGCAGTCCAACAGGGGCTGGAAACACCATATATTTT. Its translation: CASSPTGAGNTIYF.

The V call is TRBV28, the J call TRBJ2-7; D possibly matches TRBD1 or TRBD2 (5 bases each). The length of the CDR3 is 17 residues. CDR1 MDHEN and CDR2 SYDVKM come from the germline V gene. Trimming stripped 2 bases from V and 0 bases from J, with 17 bases between. The DNA of the CDR3 is TGTGCCAGCAGTTTAAATACTTTCGGGACGGTCTCCTACGAGCAGTACTTC. Protein product: CASSLNTFGTVSYEQYF.

The CDR3 DNA is TGTGCCTGGAAGGGGCGGGAGGGAGTCACAGATACGCAGTATTTT. It codes for CAWKGREGVTDTQYF. This chain uses TRBV30 with TRBJ2-3; 9 bases are shared with TRBD2. Per germline, CDR1 GTSNPN and CDR2 SVGIG (reference sequence). The CDR3 contains 15 residues. With 4 bases clipped from V and 2 bases from J, the junction kept 7 bases outside the gene matches. Full variable domain (remainder filled in from reference TRBV30 and TRBJ2-3): SQTIHQWPATLVQPVGSPLSLECTVEGTSNPNLYWYRQAAGRGLQLLFYSVGIGQISSEVPQNLSASRPQDRQFILSSKKLLLSDSGFYLCAWKGREGVTDTQYFGPGTRLTVL.

This clonotype has a handful of counts. The CDR3 bases are TGTGCCAGCAGCTCGGACAGGGGCGTCACCGGGGAGCTGTTTTTT. Amino acids: CASSSDRGVTGELFF. V is TRBV7-6 and J is TRBJ2-2; 9 nucleotides match TRBD1. With V trimmed by 4 bases and J by 4 bases, 4 bases remained unmatched. The CDR3 contains 15 residues. Looked up from germline, CDR1 is SGHVS and CDR2 is FNYEAQ.

The chain combines TRBV7-9 with TRBJ2-3; D remains ambiguous. CDR1 and CDR2 from the germline V gene are SEHNR and FQNEAQ (reference sequence). The ends were cut back, 2 bases at V and 6 bases at J, with 9 bases in the middle. This CDR3 spans 13 amino acids. DNA of the CDR3: TGTGCCAGCAGCTTACCCAGTAAGGATACGCAGTATTTT. This translates into CASSLPSKDTQYF.

This chain uses TRBV29-1 with TRBJ2-3, with D perhaps matching TRBD2 (5 bases). This CDR3 has 14 amino acids. CDR1 is SQVTM and CDR2 is ANQGSEA in the germline V gene. The V gene lost 6 bases and the J gene lost 2 bases, with 15 bases spanning the gap. The CDR3 nucleotides read TGCAGCGTCAACGGACTGTACAACACAGATACGCAGTATTTT. The encoded protein is CSVNGLYNTDTQYF.